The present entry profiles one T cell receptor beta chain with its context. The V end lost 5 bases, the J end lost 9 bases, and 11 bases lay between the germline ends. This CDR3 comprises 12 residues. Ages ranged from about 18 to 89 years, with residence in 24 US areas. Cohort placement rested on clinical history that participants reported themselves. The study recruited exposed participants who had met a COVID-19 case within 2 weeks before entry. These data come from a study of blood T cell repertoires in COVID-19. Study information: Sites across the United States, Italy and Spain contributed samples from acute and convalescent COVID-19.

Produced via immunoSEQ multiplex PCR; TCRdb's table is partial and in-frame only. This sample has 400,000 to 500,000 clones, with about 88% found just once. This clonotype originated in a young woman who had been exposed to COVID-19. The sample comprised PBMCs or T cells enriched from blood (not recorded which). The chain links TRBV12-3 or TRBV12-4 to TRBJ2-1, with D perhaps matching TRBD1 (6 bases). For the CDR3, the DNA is TGTGCCAGCAGTCGAACAGGGATTGAGCAGTTCTTC. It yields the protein CASSRTGIEQFF.